A selection of T cell receptor beta chains follows, all from one sample in a study of human T cells and chemical hapten exposure. TCRdb itself ran the RACE reads through MiXCR, one entry per CDR3 protein. The table records 65,000 to 95,000 distinct CDR3 sequences, 8.6% of them present only once. The sequenced material came from whole blood. The receptor set was obtained from a female donor in good health. Some clones in this sample may be carry-over from other donors' samples. The CDR3 runs from the conserved cysteine through the conserved F or W. D genes are given only for firm matches. Only some rows state a clone size, as once, few, many or a class for expanded clones.

D	length	J	size	V	DNA	CDR3
TRBD1	14	TRBJ2-3	many	TRBV27	TGTGCCAGCAGCGACAGGGGGCATGGAGATACGCAGTATTTT	CASSDRGHGDTQYF
TRBD1	12	TRBJ2-7	few	TRBV29-1	TGCAGCGTTGGACAGGGGGCGCGGGAGCAGTACTTC	CSVGQGAREQYF
TRBD1	17	TRBJ1-6	many	TRBV20-1	TGCAGTGCTAGAGGTGCCTCAGGGGGAAGGGGTGATTCACCCCTCCACTTT	CSARGASGGRGDSPLHF
-	16	TRBJ2-3	many	TRBV11-2	TGTGCCAGCAGCTTTCATCGGGCCCTAAGCACAGATACGCAGTATTTT	CASSFHRALSTDTQYF
-	12	TRBJ2-1	many	TRBV7-6	TGTGCCAGCAGCTTTCAGGGCAATGAGCAGTTCTTC	CASSFQGNEQFF
-	15	TRBJ1-4	once	TRBV3-1	TGTGCCAGCAGCCAAGATGCCAGGGGACTCGGAAAACTGTTTTTT	CASSQDARGLGKLFF
-	15	TRBJ2-3	-	TRBV12-3/TRBV12-4	TGTGCCAGCAATACCCTGGCGAGTTGCACAGATACGCAGTATTTT	CASNTLASCTDTQYF
TRBD2	17	TRBJ2-3	few	TRBV7-2	TGTGCCAGCAGCCCAACCCTAGCGGGGGGCATCACAGATACGCAGTATTTT	CASSPTLAGGITDTQYF
TRBD1	17	TRBJ1-1	few	TRBV6-2/TRBV6-3	TGTGCCAGCAGTTACCGCTCTTTGGAGGGGGCCGGCACTGAAGCTTTCTTT	CASSYRSLEGAGTEAFF
-	16	TRBJ1-4	many	TRBV6-6	TGTGCCAGCAGCTCCCCGCCCGGGCCGCCTAATGAAAAACTGTTTTTT	CASSSPPGPPNEKLFF
TRBD1	12	TRBJ2-7	-	TRBV5-1	TGCGCCAGCAGCCAGGGGGCGTACGAGCAGTACTTC	CASSQGAYEQYF
TRBD1	16	TRBJ1-2	few	TRBV12-3/TRBV12-4	TGTGCCAGCAGTCCAAACAGGGGCAGGGTGAACTATGGCTACACCTTC	CASSPNRGRVNYGYTF
TRBD1	17	TRBJ1-1	many	TRBV12-5	TGTGCTAGTGGTTTTTTGTTAGGGACAGAGCTGAACACTGAAGCTTTCTTT	CASGFLLGTELNTEAFF
-	16	TRBJ2-1	many	TRBV7-7	TGTGCCAGCAGCTTATTTAGTGGGGCACCTTCAGGGGAGCAGTTCTTC	CASSLFSGAPSGEQFF
-	11	TRBJ2-7	-	TRBV12-3/TRBV12-4	TGTGCCAGCAGTTTTACCAACGAGCAGTACTTC	CASSFTNEQYF
-	14	TRBJ1-5	many	TRBV3-1	TGTGCCAGCAGCCAAGGTGGGGGCCATCAGCCCCAGCATTTT	CASSQGGGHQPQHF
-	15	TRBJ2-7	-	TRBV19	TGTGCCAGTAGTTCGTCGCCAGGTGGGCCCTACGAGCAGTACTTC	CASSSSPGGPYEQYF
TRBD1	15	TRBJ1-1	-	TRBV11-1	TGTGCCAGCAGCTTAAGGGACAGGGGGATCGCTGAAGCTTTCTTT	CASSLRDRGIAEAFF
-	16	TRBJ2-3	few	TRBV12-3/TRBV12-4	TGTGCCAGCAGCCACGCAGGACAGTTTTTCACAGATACGCAGTATTTT	CASSHAGQFFTDTQYF
-	17	TRBJ1-1	few	TRBV6-5	TGTGCCAGCAGTTACTCGCGCCAGGGGAACTTCTACACTGAAGCTTTCTTT	CASSYSRQGNFYTEAFF
TRBD1	17	TRBJ2-7	few	TRBV14	TGTGCCAGCAGCCAAGGCCCGGCTCAGGGGGCGGCCTACGAGCAGTACTTC	CASSQGPAQGAAYEQYF
TRBD1	16	TRBJ1-1	-	TRBV5-1	TGCGCCAGCAGCAGGCAGGACAGGGTGCTGAACACTGAAGCTTTCTTT	CASSRQDRVLNTEAFF
-	17	TRBJ2-3	-	TRBV6-2/TRBV6-3	TGTGCCAGCAGTTACTCGAAAACCGGGGGCCATGAAGATACGCAGTATTTT	CASSYSKTGGHEDTQYF
-	11	TRBJ1-6	many	TRBV2	TGTGCCAGCAGCCGTAATTCACCCCTCCACTTT	CASSRNSPLHF
TRBD1	12	TRBJ1-1	many	TRBV20-1	TGCAGTGGAGGGGACAGAAACACTGAAGCTTTCTTT	CSGGDRNTEAFF
TRBD1	17	TRBJ1-4	-	TRBV2	TGTGCCAGCACTCCCTCCGGGACAGGGTCGGGTCCGGCAAAACTGTTTTTT	CASTPSGTGSGPAKLFF
-	13	TRBJ2-3	-	TRBV5-6	TGTGCCAGCAGCCCCACCAACACAGATACGCAGTATTTT	CASSPTNTDTQYF
TRBD1	15	TRBJ2-2	few	TRBV7-2	TGTGCCAGCAGCCCGACAGGGGCCAGCACCGGGGAGCTGTTTTTT	CASSPTGASTGELFF
-	15	TRBJ1-1	few	TRBV13	TGTGCCAGCAGCTTAGGTCGGGGGGGCAACACTGAAGCTTTCTTT	CASSLGRGGNTEAFF
-	14	TRBJ2-3	-	TRBV7-9	TGTGCCAGCAGCTCCGGGTCTTGTAAGAGTACGCAGTATTTT	CASSSGSCKSTQYF
TRBD1	14	TRBJ1-4	many	TRBV12-3/TRBV12-4	TGTGCCAGCAGTTTTGACAGGGAAAGTGAAAAACTGTTTTTT	CASSFDRESEKLFF
-	11	TRBJ2-3	-	TRBV6-2/TRBV6-3	TGTGCCACTGGGCGCACAGATACGCAGTATTTT	CATGRTDTQYF
TRBD1	17	TRBJ1-5	-	TRBV6-2/TRBV6-3	TGTGCCAGCAGTTACGAACGGACAGGGGTCGGCAATCAGCCCCAGCATTTT	CASSYERTGVGNQPQHF
TRBD2	16	TRBJ2-1	many	TRBV29-1	TGCAGCGTCCGATGGGCTAGCGGGGGGGCATTAGGTGAGCAGTTCTTC	CSVRWASGGALGEQFF
-	11	TRBJ2-7	many	TRBV12-3/TRBV12-4	TGTGCCAGCACTCGAGGGGACGAGCAGTACTTC	CASTRGDEQYF
-	14	TRBJ2-3	many	TRBV7-2	TGTGCCAGCAGCTTACAGTATAGCACAGATACGCAGTATTTT	CASSLQYSTDTQYF
-	12	TRBJ2-7	medium-sized	TRBV5-1	TGCGCCAGCAGCGAGATACCCTACGAGCAGTACTTC	CASSEIPYEQYF
TRBD1	14	TRBJ2-7	many	TRBV20-1	TGCAGTGCTAACAGACAGGGGAGCTCCTACGAGCAGTACTTC	CSANRQGSSYEQYF
-	12	TRBJ2-3	many	TRBV29-1	TGCAGCGTTTCCGGGGCGTTCAATACGCAGTATTTT	CSVSGAFNTQYF
TRBD1	18	TRBJ2-6	-	TRBV7-9	TGTGCCAGCAGCTCCCACAGGGGGTCCCGCTCTGGGGCCAACGTCCTGACTTTC	CASSSHRGSRSGANVLTF
-	14	TRBJ1-1	many	TRBV6-2/TRBV6-3	TGTGCCAGCAGTTACTCAACGGATCACACTGAAGCTTTCTTT	CASSYSTDHTEAFF
TRBD1	15	TRBJ1-5	-	TRBV2	TGTGCCAGCGGGACAGACACTTATAGCAATCAGCCCCAGCATTTT	CASGTDTYSNQPQHF
TRBD2	15	TRBJ2-5	many	TRBV20-1	TGCAGTGCTAGAGATCTAGCGGGGAACCAAGAGACCCAGTACTTC	CSARDLAGNQETQYF
-	13	TRBJ1-6	-	TRBV25-1	TGTGCCAGCAGTGCTCGACAGTATTCACCCCTCCACTTT	CASSARQYSPLHF
TRBD1	15	TRBJ1-2	few	TRBV20-1	TGCAGTGCGGGAGACCGGGACAGGGGGTTCGGTGGCTACACCTTC	CSAGDRDRGFGGYTF
-	15	TRBJ2-3	few	TRBV20-1	TGCAGTGCTAGAGATCCCAGAACGGGCACAGATACGCAGTATTTT	CSARDPRTGTDTQYF
-	15	TRBJ1-2	-	TRBV11-2	TGTGCCAGCAGCTTAGCGGGCGGAACTAACTATGGCTACACCTTC	CASSLAGGTNYGYTF
-	18	TRBJ1-1	-	TRBV3-1	TGTGCCAGCAGCCAAGATTGGGGGTCAGGAAGGGGGAACACTGAAGCTTTCTTT	CASSQDWGSGRGNTEAFF
TRBD1	14	TRBJ2-3	many	TRBV6-4	TGTGCCAGCAGTGACGGACAGGGGGCAGATACGCAGTATTTT	CASSDGQGADTQYF
-	15	TRBJ2-3	few	TRBV7-3	TGTGCCAGCAGCTTGGGTCGGACGCATGCAGATACGCAGTATTTT	CASSLGRTHADTQYF
-	15	TRBJ1-2	many	TRBV29-1	TGCAGCGTTGAAGAAGGTGAGGCGGGCGCGGATGGCTACACCTTC	CSVEEGEAGADGYTF
TRBD2	14	TRBJ2-6	many	TRBV20-1	TGCAGTGCTGGGGGGGACTCTGGGGCCAACGTCCTGACTTTC	CSAGGDSGANVLTF
-	15	TRBJ2-3	few	TRBV7-2	TGTGCCAGCAGCCCTGTTCGCGAGGCCGCAGATACGCAGTATTTT	CASSPVREAADTQYF
TRBD1	14	TRBJ2-3	many	TRBV28	TGTGCCAGCAGTTCGGGACAGGGGGTAGATACGCAGTATTTT	CASSSGQGVDTQYF
-	11	TRBJ2-1	-	TRBV10-3	TGTGCCATCAGTGGCTACAATGAGCAGTTCTTC	CAISGYNEQFF